These T cell receptor beta chains were read from a single sample in a study of blood T cell repertoires in COVID-19. The data were produced by immunoSEQ multiplex PCR, yet TCRdb's version contains in-frame clones alone and is incomplete. The repertoire consists of about 370,000 clones, with around 90% occurring once and the leading ten covering under 4%. The sequenced sample was peripheral blood. These receptors came from a woman in her twenties or thirties with COVID-19, enrolled during active disease. Each CDR3 is given with its conserved first and last residue. The order of the fields is CDR3 DNA, CDR3 protein, V gene, clone size, J gene, D gene. D genes are given only for firm matches. Not every row has a clone size; where given, it reads once, few, many or a size class.

CDR3 DNA: TGTGCCAGCAGGCGCTACCCCCTCACTGTGAGGGGGGAGACCCAGTACTTC
CDR3 protein: CASRRYPLTVRGETQYF
V gene: TRBV27
clone size: .
J gene: TRBJ2-5
D gene: .

CDR3 DNA: TGTGCCAGCAGCTTGGTCGTTCGACAGTCAATGAACACTGAAGCTTTCTTT
CDR3 protein: CASSLVVRQSMNTEAFF
V gene: TRBV5-5
clone size: .
J gene: TRBJ1-1
D gene: .

CDR3 DNA: TGTGCCAGCAGCTTAGGAATCCTAGCGGGGGCCTATGAGCAGTACTTC
CDR3 protein: CASSLGILAGAYEQYF
V gene: TRBV7-8
clone size: .
J gene: TRBJ2-7
D gene: TRBD2

CDR3 DNA: TGTGCCAGCAGTTTACTGGGCAGAGTCTACGAGCAGTACTTC
CDR3 protein: CASSLLGRVYEQYF
V gene: TRBV27
clone size: .
J gene: TRBJ2-7
D gene: .

CDR3 DNA: TGTGCCAGCAGTTTATCCCGGGGCACAGATACGCAGTATTTT
CDR3 protein: CASSLSRGTDTQYF
V gene: TRBV28
clone size: .
J gene: TRBJ2-3
D gene: .

CDR3 DNA: TGTGCCAGCAGCTTGACAGGGCGTGAGCAGTACTTC
CDR3 protein: CASSLTGREQYF
V gene: TRBV5-6
clone size: .
J gene: TRBJ2-7
D gene: .

CDR3 DNA: TGTGCCTCCTCGGAGGCGGATACGCAGTATTTT
CDR3 protein: CASSEADTQYF
V gene: TRBV10-3
clone size: .
J gene: TRBJ2-3
D gene: .

CDR3 DNA: TGTGCCAGCAGTTACAGTAGAAATAGCAATCAGCCCCAGCATTTT
CDR3 protein: CASSYSRNSNQPQHF
V gene: TRBV6-5
clone size: .
J gene: TRBJ1-5
D gene: .

CDR3 DNA: TGCAGCGTTGAATCAAATGGCTACACCTTC
CDR3 protein: CSVESNGYTF
V gene: TRBV29-1
clone size: .
J gene: TRBJ1-2
D gene: .

CDR3 DNA: TGTGCCAGCAGCGTGCGGGCCCGAGGGCAAGATACGCAGTATTTT
CDR3 protein: CASSVRARGQDTQYF
V gene: TRBV9
clone size: once
J gene: TRBJ2-3
D gene: .

CDR3 DNA: TGTGCCAGCACCTTGGGCCTGGGAGATGAAAAACTGTTTTTT
CDR3 protein: CASTLGLGDEKLFF
V gene: TRBV19
clone size: .
J gene: TRBJ1-4
D gene: .

CDR3 DNA: TGTGCCAGCAGTGACCTCACTTATGGCTACACCTTC
CDR3 protein: CASSDLTYGYTF
V gene: TRBV25-1
clone size: .
J gene: TRBJ1-2
D gene: .

CDR3 DNA: TGTGCCAGCAGTTTATCGAGTATGCAGGGTCTGGATGAGCAGTTCTTC
CDR3 protein: CASSLSSMQGLDEQFF
V gene: TRBV28
clone size: .
J gene: TRBJ2-1
D gene: .

CDR3 DNA: TGCGCCAGCAGTAGTGGACTAGCGGGAGTCAGGTCCTACAATGAGCAGTTCTTC
CDR3 protein: CASSSGLAGVRSYNEQFF
V gene: TRBV10-1
clone size: .
J gene: TRBJ2-1
D gene: TRBD2

CDR3 DNA: TGTGCCAGCAGCTTGGGGGCGGGACAGGGTTATCCCCCCCTCCACTTT
CDR3 protein: CASSLGAGQGYPPLHF
V gene: TRBV7-2
clone size: .
J gene: TRBJ1-6
D gene: TRBD1

CDR3 DNA: TGTGCCAGTAGTACACAGGGCGATCAGCCCCAGCATTTT
CDR3 protein: CASSTQGDQPQHF
V gene: TRBV19
clone size: .
J gene: TRBJ1-5
D gene: .

CDR3 DNA: TGTGCCAGCAGCCAAGCCCCAGGCTCTGGAAACACCATATATTTT
CDR3 protein: CASSQAPGSGNTIYF
V gene: TRBV3-1/TRBV3-2
clone size: .
J gene: TRBJ1-3
D gene: .

CDR3 DNA: TGTGCCAGCAGTCCCACTAGCGGGAGTGCCAATGAGCAGTTCTTC
CDR3 protein: CASSPTSGSANEQFF
V gene: TRBV7-6
clone size: .
J gene: TRBJ2-1
D gene: TRBD2

CDR3 DNA: TGTGCCAGTAGTATAGGGGGGCTAGCGGGAGGAGGAGAGACCCAGTACTTC
CDR3 protein: CASSIGGLAGGGETQYF
V gene: TRBV19
clone size: .
J gene: TRBJ2-5
D gene: TRBD2

CDR3 DNA: TGTGCCAGCAGCCTACAGGACAGGGGTCCGGGCGAGCAGTACTTC
CDR3 protein: CASSLQDRGPGEQYF
V gene: TRBV6-5
clone size: few
J gene: TRBJ2-7
D gene: TRBD1

CDR3 DNA: TGTGCCAGCAGTGTACAGGGGGCGAACGATATTATTTCACCCCTCCACTTT
CDR3 protein: CASSVQGANDIISPLHF
V gene: TRBV27
clone size: .
J gene: TRBJ1-6
D gene: TRBD1

CDR3 DNA: TGCGCCAGCAGCGGTGGACAGGGCGGCACTGAAGCTTTCTTT
CDR3 protein: CASSGGQGGTEAFF
V gene: TRBV5-1
clone size: .
J gene: TRBJ1-1
D gene: TRBD1

CDR3 DNA: TGCGCCAGCAGTACACATGGGGGCTCGGTAGATACGCAGTATTTT
CDR3 protein: CASSTHGGSVDTQYF
V gene: TRBV10-1
clone size: .
J gene: TRBJ2-3
D gene: .

CDR3 DNA: TGTGCTAGCAGTTACCGGGGAGGAGAGACCCAGTACTTC
CDR3 protein: CASSYRGGETQYF
V gene: TRBV7-7
clone size: .
J gene: TRBJ2-5
D gene: .

CDR3 DNA: TGTGCCAGCAGCCAGCTAGCGGGGGGCGTCAATGAGCAGTTCTTC
CDR3 protein: CASSQLAGGVNEQFF
V gene: TRBV14
clone size: .
J gene: TRBJ2-1
D gene: TRBD2

CDR3 DNA: TGTGCCAGCAGCAGCCCCCTGGCAGATACGCAGTATTTT
CDR3 protein: CASSSPLADTQYF
V gene: TRBV7-8
clone size: .
J gene: TRBJ2-3
D gene: .

CDR3 DNA: TGTGCCAGTAGTATCGGTCCGGTGGGAGTGACTGAAGCTTTCTTT
CDR3 protein: CASSIGPVGVTEAFF
V gene: TRBV19
clone size: .
J gene: TRBJ1-1
D gene: .

CDR3 DNA: TGCGCCAGCAGCCAAGATAGTCTAGCGGGGCCCACCATGTATGAGCAGTTCTTC
CDR3 protein: CASSQDSLAGPTMYEQFF
V gene: TRBV4-3
clone size: .
J gene: TRBJ2-1
D gene: TRBD2

CDR3 DNA: TGTGCCATCAGTGAAACCTTATCCCGGGACAGGGGGATTCGTGGCTACACCTTC
CDR3 protein: CAISETLSRDRGIRGYTF
V gene: TRBV10-3
clone size: few
J gene: TRBJ1-2
D gene: TRBD1

CDR3 DNA: TGCAGCGTTCCGGGACAGGGGTTAAATGAGCAGTTCTTC
CDR3 protein: CSVPGQGLNEQFF
V gene: TRBV29-1
clone size: .
J gene: TRBJ2-1
D gene: TRBD1